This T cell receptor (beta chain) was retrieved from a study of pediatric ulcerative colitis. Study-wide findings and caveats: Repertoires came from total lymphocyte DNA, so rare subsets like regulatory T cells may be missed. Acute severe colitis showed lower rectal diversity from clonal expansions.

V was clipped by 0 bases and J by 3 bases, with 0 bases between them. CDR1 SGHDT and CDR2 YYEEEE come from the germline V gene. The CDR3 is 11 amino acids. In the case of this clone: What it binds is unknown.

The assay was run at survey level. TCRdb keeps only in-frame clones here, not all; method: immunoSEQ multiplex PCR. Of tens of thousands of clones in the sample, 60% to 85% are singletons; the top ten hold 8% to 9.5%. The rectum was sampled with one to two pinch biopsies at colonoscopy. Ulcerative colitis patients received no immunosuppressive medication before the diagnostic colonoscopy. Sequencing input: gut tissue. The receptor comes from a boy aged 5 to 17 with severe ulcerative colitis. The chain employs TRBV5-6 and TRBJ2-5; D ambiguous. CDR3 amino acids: CASSLEETQYF. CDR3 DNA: TGTGCCAGCAGCTTGGAAGAGACCCAGTACTTC. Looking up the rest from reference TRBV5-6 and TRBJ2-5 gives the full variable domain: DAGVTQSPTHLIKTRGQQVTLRCSPKSGHDTVSWYQQALGQGPQFIFQYYEEEERQRGNFPDRFSGHQFPNYSSELNVNALLLGDSALYLCASSLEETQYFGPGTRLLVL.